The 11 T cell receptor beta chains reported below all come from one sample, sequenced in a study of CD8 T cells in Susac syndrome. Reverse transcription used roughly 0.45 to 1 ug RNA and random hexamers. One entry per CDR3 protein results from TCRdb running MiXCR on the immunoSEQ multiplex PCR reads. The sample shows approximately 140,000 distinct CDR3 sequences, 65% to 90% of them seen only once. The sample was CD8+ T cells from PBMCs. All receptors come from a human donor with multiple sclerosis.

V is TRBV4-2 and J is TRBJ2-7, with 9 bases lining up with TRBD1. CDR1 and CDR2 from the germline V gene are LGHNA and YNFKEQ. J was trimmed by 0 bases and V by 2 bases; bases with no gene match: 8. The CDR3 is made up of 17 amino acids. In nucleotides, the CDR3 is TGTGCCAGCAGCCAACCGACAGGGGGATCCAACTCCTACGAGCAGTACTTC. This codes for CASSQPTGGSNSYEQYF.

The rearrangement links TRBV9 to TRBJ2-3; D may correspond to TRBD1 or TRBD2 (6 bases each). Trimming left V 6 bases short and J 5 bases short, with 10 bases between. The germline gives CDR1 SGDLS, CDR2 YYNGEE. There are 12 residues in the CDR3. CDR3 nucleotides: TGTGCCAGCAACGGAGGGGGAGATACGCAGTATTTT. Translation: CASNGGGDTQYF.

The rearrangement links TRBV30 to TRBJ2-3, with a weak D call TRBD2 (5 bases). From germline, CDR1 is GTSNPN and CDR2 SVGIG (reference sequence). This CDR3 has 15 residues. Trimming removed 3 bases from V and 4 bases from J, with 17 bases in between. CDR3 sequence: CAWSDAGGVADTQYF. The DNA of the CDR3 is TGTGCCTGGAGCGACGCGGGCGGCGTCGCAGATACGCAGTATTTT.

This clonotype showed up just a few times. The chain uses TRBV19 and TRBJ1-2; tentatively, D is TRBD1 (6 bases). This CDR3 comprises 13 residues. With 6 bases removed from V and 6 bases from J, the gap between germline ends came to 14 bases. CDR1 and CDR2 (germline): LNHDA, SQIVND (reference sequence). The CDR3 sequence: CASRYGDIDGYTF. As DNA, the CDR3 is TGTGCCAGTAGATATGGGGACATAGATGGCTACACCTTC.

The table lists this clonotype with a count of one. The chain couples TRBV27 to TRBJ1-1; D is unclear. V was clipped by 6 bases and J by 1 base, with 24 bases between them. The CDR3 is 18 amino acids. Germline assignment: CDR1 MNHEY and CDR2 SMNVEV (reference sequence). The CDR3 DNA is TGTGCCAGCAGGGACCTCCCCCCCCTGACGGACGGGAACACTGAAGCTTTCTTT. Its translation: CASRDLPPLTDGNTEAFF.

This chain joins TRBV12-3 or TRBV12-4 and TRBJ2-7, with D perhaps TRBD2 (6 bases). The length of the CDR3 is 18 residues. With 5 bases removed from V and 2 bases from J, the gap between germline ends came to 25 bases. CDR3 protein: CASSPLWTTALKTYEQYF. As DNA, the CDR3 is TGTGCCAGCAGTCCCCTTTGGACTACTGCATTAAAGACCTACGAGCAGTACTTC.

This rearrangement joins TRBV7-8 to TRBJ1-1, with no clear D. Germline V gives CDR1 SGHVS, CDR2 FQNEAQ. This CDR3 is built from 15 residues. The V gene lost 1 base and the J gene lost 3 bases, with 12 bases spanning the gap. CDR3 coding DNA: TGTGCCAGCAGCTTAGTGCGGGGAATGGACACTGAAGCTTTCTTT. Its protein is CASSLVRGMDTEAFF.

The rearrangement joins TRBV6-5 to TRBJ1-6; D unresolved. V lost 0 bases to trimming and J lost 9 bases, with 6 bases between them. Germline CDR1 and CDR2: MNHEY and SVGAGI. The CDR3 runs to 13 residues. CDR3 sequence: CASSYSTGSPLHF. For the CDR3, the DNA is TGTGCCAGCAGTTACTCGACGGGTTCACCCCTCCACTTT.

The chain has TRBV28 and TRBJ2-7; D not resolved. Germline CDR1 reads MDHEN; CDR2 reads SYDVKM. The CDR3 is 16 residues long. V was pared by 5 bases and J by 0 bases, with 17 bases between. The DNA for the CDR3 is TGTGCCAGCAGTCCCCCATTTGGGTCCCTCTCCTACGAGCAGTACTTC. The encoded protein is CASSPPFGSLSYEQYF.

The chain couples TRBV28 to TRBJ2-1, with unresolved D. This CDR3 comprises 15 residues. Per germline, CDR1 MDHEN and CDR2 SYDVKM. Trimming shortened V by 6 bases and J by 0 bases, and 12 bases separated the two germline ends. The CDR3 DNA reads TGTGCCAGCAGGGATCAAAAGAGCTCCTACAATGAGCAGTTCTTC. It yields the protein CASRDQKSSYNEQFF.

The J gene is TRBJ1-1, the V gene TRBV6-5; 11 bases line up with TRBD1. The CDR3 contains 17 residues. The V gene end was trimmed by 0 bases and the J gene end by 0 bases; junction bases not matched to a gene: 3. Germline V gene lookup returns CDR1 MNHEY and CDR2 SVGAGI. CDR3 sequence (DNA): TGTGCCAGCAGTTACTCCCGGACAGGGGGCCTGAACACTGAAGCTTTCTTT. Encoded protein: CASSYSRTGGLNTEAFF.